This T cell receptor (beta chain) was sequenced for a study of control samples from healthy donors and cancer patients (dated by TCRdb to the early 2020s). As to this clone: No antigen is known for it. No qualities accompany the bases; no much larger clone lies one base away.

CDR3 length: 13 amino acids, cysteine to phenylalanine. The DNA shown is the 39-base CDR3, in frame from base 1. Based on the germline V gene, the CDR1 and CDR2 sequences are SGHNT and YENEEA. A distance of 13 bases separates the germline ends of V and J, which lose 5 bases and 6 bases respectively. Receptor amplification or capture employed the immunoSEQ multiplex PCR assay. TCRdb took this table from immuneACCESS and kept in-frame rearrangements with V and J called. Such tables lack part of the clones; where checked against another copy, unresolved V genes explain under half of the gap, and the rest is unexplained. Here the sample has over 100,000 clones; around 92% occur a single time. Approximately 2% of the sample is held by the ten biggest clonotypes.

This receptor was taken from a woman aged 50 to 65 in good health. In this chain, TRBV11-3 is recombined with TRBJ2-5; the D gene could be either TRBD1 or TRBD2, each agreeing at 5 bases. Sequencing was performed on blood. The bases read TGTGCCAGCAGCCCCCGGGACGCTAAGACCCAGTACTTC. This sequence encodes CASSPRDAKTQYF.